This T cell receptor beta chain derives from a study of spatial heterogeneity in lung cancer. Study-level background: Consistently, beta-chain sequences turned up in larger numbers than alpha-chain sequences did.

Time point: blood at routine non-recurrence follow-up after resection. No cells were sorted before sequencing. The whole RNA sequenced was extracted from tumor, nontumor lung or frozen PBMC. Every TCR cDNA molecule bore its own unique molecular identifier. TCRdb reprocessed the 5' RACE reads with MiXCR, giving one entry per CDR3 protein. The repertoire holds 72,000 or so distinct CDR3 sequences, with over 7% as singletons. This CDR3 is built from 15 residues. Trimming removed 6 bases from V and 1 base from J, with 14 bases in between. CDR1 MNHEY and CDR2 SVGAGI come from the germline V gene. This clonotype was observed at least ten times.

J is TRBJ2-3 and V is TRBV6-5; possible D gene TRBD1, 6 bases. Sequenced here: PBMCs, sampled at follow-up. The TCR originated in a female donor with early-stage non-small cell lung cancer. The CDR3 loop reads CASRSQGGGTDTQYF. CDR3 DNA sequence: TGTGCCAGCAGATCACAGGGTGGAGGCACAGATACGCAGTATTTT.